The following is a T cell receptor beta chain sequence with its context. Germline values: CDR1 SGHRS, CDR2 YFSETQ. CDR3 length equals 17 residues. Trimming shortened V by 1 base and J by 1 base, and 17 bases separated the two germline ends. The source of the sample is a study of blood T cell repertoires in COVID-19. Study-wide context: Whether acute or convalescent, the COVID-19 samples came from the United States, Italy and Spain. Sample material is recorded as cDNA or gDNA derived from T cells, B-cell-depleted T cells, or PBMCs.

Authors' analysis steps: Estimates of nucleated cell counts were drawn from the amplification of reference gene primers. The method was immunoSEQ multiplex PCR; TCRdb's version includes in-frame clones alone and lacks a portion of them. V and J calls and clone size are given by that table; D and trimming were obtained from the DNA. The sample lists approximately 94,000 clones, almost 90% occurring once. The chain recombines TRBV5-1 with TRBJ1-1; tentatively, D is TRBD1 (5 bases). This TCR was sampled from a woman aged 70-85 years with acute or convalescent COVID-19. The sequenced sample was peripheral blood. CDR3 DNA sequence: TGCGCCAGCAGCTTGTCCCAAACAAATCAGGGGAACACTGAAGCTTTCTTT. This encodes CASSLSQTNQGNTEAFF.